This TCR beta chain was obtained from a study of CD8+ T cells in alopecia areata. Extracted RNA was reverse transcribed, and the resulting cDNA served as sequencing template. TCRdb's table, derived via immunoSEQ multiplex PCR, lists solely in-frame clones and lacks some. The profile shows 98,000 or so clones, around 55% of them singletons. The study, taken as a whole, reports: Sharing of TCRs across patients appeared less clear than in mice, possibly for HLA-related reasons. Scalp sample sequencing also detects resident alphabeta T cells of normal skin.

Looked up from germline, CDR1 is SQVTM and CDR2 is ANQGSEA. Unmatched junction bases numbered 4, after V lost 0 bases and J lost 5 bases. The CDR3 totals 14 residues. This clone showed up just a few times. Its target is unknown. This sequence joins TRBV29-1 and TRBJ2-5; 9 bases are shared with TRBD2. What was sequenced was CD8+ T cells sorted from blood. The TCR was taken from a human donor in good health. CDR3 nucleotide sequence: TGCAGCGTTGAAGAAGGGACTAGCTGGGAGACCCAGTACTTC. Encoded protein: CSVEEGTSWETQYF.